This T cell receptor (beta chain) is from a study of CD8+ T cells in alopecia areata (dated by TCRdb to between 2017 and 2018). Background on the whole study: High-throughput TCRbeta sequencing was used to examine T cell clonal expansion in alopecia areata in both the C3H/HeJ mouse model and human patients. Scalp tissue and sorted CD4+ and CD8+ peripheral blood T cells from patchy and totalis/universalis alopecia areata patients and from healthy controls were covered by human TCRbeta sequencing. RNA came from the PAXgene miRNA kit for fixed scalp, the miRNeasy kit for PBMCs, and the RNeasy kit for mouse skin. Scalp clonality was compared across normal scalp (n=4), patchy alopecia areata scalp (n=8), and alopecia totalis/universalis scalp (n=8). immunoSEQ multiplex PCR using 35 Vbeta forward primers and 13 Jbeta reverse primers was used to amplify TCRbeta CDR3 regions. What the study reported, not specific to this receptor: Compared with mice, TCR sequences shared between patients were less clear, possibly partly because of HLA diversity across the patient population. Higher clonality and more expanded CD8+ clones were observed in lesional scalp than in normal scalp, particularly in alopecia totalis/universalis, a finding suggestive of antigenic drive. Resident alphabeta T cells in normal human skin are also sequenced, complicating scalp TCR repertoire analysis, unlike mouse skin dominated by gammadelta T cells.

PBMCs were isolated by density centrifugation and stained for CD3, CD4 and CD8, after which CD4+ and CD8+ T cells were sorted on a FACSAria. Scalp biopsies and blood samples were obtained from unaffected controls. From its cysteine to its phenylalanine, the CDR3 spans 14 amino acids. This entry keeps only the CDR3 DNA: 42 bases, framed from base 1. Reading the germline V gene gives CDR1 SQVTM and CDR2 ANQGSEA. Trimming takes 7 bases from V and 2 bases from J, and the germline ends sit 17 bases apart. The library was built by means of the immunoSEQ multiplex PCR assay. For TCR sequencing, RNA was extracted from every sample and reverse transcribed into cDNA to serve as template. SuperScript III was used for first-strand cDNA synthesis, primed with a 2:1 mix of oligo-dT and random hexamers. Amplification bias was assessed with a synthetic immune receptor repertoire, and residual bias was removed computationally. The original methods were these. Raw reads were preprocessed to remove errors, and CDR3 was defined according to IMGT conventions as the region from the conserved cysteine to phenylalanine. Clonality was computed as 1 minus the Shannon entropy, with the entropy normalized by log2 of the number of productive unique TCRs. Whether scalp clones were CD4 or CD8 was inferred by matching scalp TCRbeta sequences against CD4 and CD8 repertoires sorted from blood. TCRdb took over this immuneACCESS table, retaining in-frame rearrangements with V and J assigned. Such tables are incomplete; in checked studies, under half of the missing clones stem from an unresolved V gene, and the remainder is unexplained. V, J and clone size are those of that table, while D and trimming were read from the DNA. This sample lists 150,000 or so clones; roughly 50% were detected once. Of the sample, about 4.9% falls within the top ten clones.

On this clone: What this receptor recognizes is not known. No qualities accompany the bases; no much larger clone lies one base away.

The sequence links TRBV29-1 to TRBJ1-1; possibly the D gene is TRBD1, per 6 matching bases. Sequencing was performed on CD4+ T cells sorted from blood. The sequence was collected from a human donor in good health. The sequenced DNA: TGCAGCGGGGGGGCTTGGGTCCCAAACACTGAAGCTTTCTTT. Its protein reads: CSGGAWVPNTEAFF.